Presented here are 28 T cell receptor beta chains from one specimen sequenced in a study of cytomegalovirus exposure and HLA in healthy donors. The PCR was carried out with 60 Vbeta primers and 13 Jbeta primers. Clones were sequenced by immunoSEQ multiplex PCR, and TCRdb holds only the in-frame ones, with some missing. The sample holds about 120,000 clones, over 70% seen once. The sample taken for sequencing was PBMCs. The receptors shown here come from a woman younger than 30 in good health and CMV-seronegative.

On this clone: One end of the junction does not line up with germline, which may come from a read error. The CDR3 DNA reads as TGTGCCAGCAGCTTGGCAGGGGGGCCCTACGGGCAGTACTTC. Translated, it gives CASSLAGGPYGQYF. The rearrangement uses TRBV5-4 and TRBJ2-7, with a weak D call TRBD1 (7 bases). CDR3 length equals 14 residues. The V gene's germline CDR1 is SGHNT and CDR2 YYREEE (reference sequence).

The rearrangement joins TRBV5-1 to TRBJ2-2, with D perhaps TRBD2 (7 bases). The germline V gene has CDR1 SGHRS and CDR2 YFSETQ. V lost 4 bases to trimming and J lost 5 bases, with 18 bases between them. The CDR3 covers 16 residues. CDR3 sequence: CASSHNGGARTGELFF. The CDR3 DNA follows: TGCGCCAGCAGCCACAATGGGGGGGCGAGGACCGGGGAGCTGTTTTTT.

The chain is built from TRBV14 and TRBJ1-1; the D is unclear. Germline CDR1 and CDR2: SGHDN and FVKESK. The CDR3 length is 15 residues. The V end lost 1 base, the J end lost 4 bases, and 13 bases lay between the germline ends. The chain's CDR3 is CASSQVPGSSTEAFF. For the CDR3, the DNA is TGTGCCAGCAGCCAAGTCCCGGGATCGTCCACTGAAGCTTTCTTT.

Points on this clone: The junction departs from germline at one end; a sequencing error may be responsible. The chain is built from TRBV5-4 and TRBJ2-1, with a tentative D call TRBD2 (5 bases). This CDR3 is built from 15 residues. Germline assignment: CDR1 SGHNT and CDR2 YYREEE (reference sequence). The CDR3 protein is CASSSGNAPYSEQFF. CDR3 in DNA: TGTGCCAGCAGCTCCGGGAATGCCCCTTACAGTGAGCAGTTCTTC.

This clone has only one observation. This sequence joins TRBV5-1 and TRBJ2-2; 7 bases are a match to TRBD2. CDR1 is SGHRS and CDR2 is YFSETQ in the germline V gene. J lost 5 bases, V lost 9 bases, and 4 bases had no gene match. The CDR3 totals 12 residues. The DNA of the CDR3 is TGCGCCATCCAGCGGGGTACCGGGGAGCTGTTTTTT. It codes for CAIQRGTGELFF.

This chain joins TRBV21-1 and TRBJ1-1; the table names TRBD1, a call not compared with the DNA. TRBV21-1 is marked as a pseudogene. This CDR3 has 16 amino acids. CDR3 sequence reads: CASSKQDTGMNTEAFF. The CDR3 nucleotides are TGTGCCAGCAGCAAACAAGATACAGGGATGAACACTGAAGCTTTCTTT.

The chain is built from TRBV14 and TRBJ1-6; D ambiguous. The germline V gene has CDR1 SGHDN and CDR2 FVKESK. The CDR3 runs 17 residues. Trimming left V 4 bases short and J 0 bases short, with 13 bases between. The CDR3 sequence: CASSPGSISSYNSPLHF. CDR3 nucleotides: TGTGCCAGCAGCCCAGGCTCCATCAGCTCCTATAATTCACCCCTCCACTTT. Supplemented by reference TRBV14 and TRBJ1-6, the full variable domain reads EAGVTQFPSHSVIEKGQTVTLRCDPISGHDNLYWYRRVMGKEIKFLLHFVKESKQDESGMPNNRFLAERTGGTYSTLKVQPAELEDSGVYFCASSPGSISSYNSPLHFGNGTRLTVT.

The CDR3 bases are TGTGCCAGTAGTATGGCCGGGACAGGGGTAAAAAATGAGCAGTTCTTC. Translating gives CASSMAGTGVKNEQFF. The chain couples TRBV19 to TRBJ2-1; TRBD1 matches 10 bases. V gave up 3 bases and J gave up 7 bases; unmatched junction bases: 9. CDR3 length: 16 amino acids. Germline loops: CDR1 LNHDA, CDR2 SQIVND (reference sequence).

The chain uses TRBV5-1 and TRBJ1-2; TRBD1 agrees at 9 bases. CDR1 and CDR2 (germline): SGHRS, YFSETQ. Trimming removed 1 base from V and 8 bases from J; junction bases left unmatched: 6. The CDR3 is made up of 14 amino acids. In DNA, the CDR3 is TGCGCCAGCAGCTTGTGGGGACAGGGTCAAGGCTACACCTTC. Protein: CASSLWGQGQGYTF.

The CDR3 reads CASSQDVGARGEKLFF. The CDR3 DNA follows: TGCGCCAGCAGCCAAGATGTGGGGGCGAGGGGTGAAAAACTGTTTTTT. The chain couples TRBV4-1 to TRBJ1-4; D may be TRBD1 (6 bases). This CDR3 is 16 amino acids long. The germline V and J ends were trimmed by 0 bases and 7 bases, with 15 bases remaining between them. CDR1 is MGHRA and CDR2 is YSYEKL in the germline V gene.

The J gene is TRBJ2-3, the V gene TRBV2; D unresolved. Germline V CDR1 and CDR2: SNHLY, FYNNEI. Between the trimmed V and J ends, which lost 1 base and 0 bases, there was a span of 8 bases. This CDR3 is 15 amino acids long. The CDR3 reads CASSEGPDSTDTQYF. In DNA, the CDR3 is TGTGCCAGCAGTGAAGGGCCAGATAGCACAGATACGCAGTATTTT.

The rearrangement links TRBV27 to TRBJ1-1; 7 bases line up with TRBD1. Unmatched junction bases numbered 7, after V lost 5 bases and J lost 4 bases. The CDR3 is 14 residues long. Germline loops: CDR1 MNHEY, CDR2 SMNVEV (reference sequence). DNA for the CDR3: TGTGCCAGCAGTCCCAGGGGGGCTAGCACTGAAGCTTTCTTT. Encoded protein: CASSPRGASTEAFF.

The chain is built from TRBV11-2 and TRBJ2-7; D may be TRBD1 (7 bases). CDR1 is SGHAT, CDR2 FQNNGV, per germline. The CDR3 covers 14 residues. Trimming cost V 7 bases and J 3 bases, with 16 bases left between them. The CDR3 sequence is CASIRAGGGYEQYF. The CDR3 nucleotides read TGTGCCAGCATCCGGGCAGGGGGAGGCTACGAGCAGTACTTC.

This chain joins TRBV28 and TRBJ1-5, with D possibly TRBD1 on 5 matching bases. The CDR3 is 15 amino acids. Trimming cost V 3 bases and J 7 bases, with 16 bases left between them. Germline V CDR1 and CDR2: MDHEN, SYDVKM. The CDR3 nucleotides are TGTGCCAGCAGTTTTCATCAGGGTTTCGGACAGCCCCAGCATTTT. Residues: CASSFHQGFGQPQHF.

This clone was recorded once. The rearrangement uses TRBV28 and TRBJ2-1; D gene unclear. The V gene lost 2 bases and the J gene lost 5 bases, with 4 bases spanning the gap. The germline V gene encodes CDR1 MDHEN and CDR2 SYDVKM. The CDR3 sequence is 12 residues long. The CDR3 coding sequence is TGTGCCAGCAGTTTAACAGACAATGAGCAGTTCTTC. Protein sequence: CASSLTDNEQFF.

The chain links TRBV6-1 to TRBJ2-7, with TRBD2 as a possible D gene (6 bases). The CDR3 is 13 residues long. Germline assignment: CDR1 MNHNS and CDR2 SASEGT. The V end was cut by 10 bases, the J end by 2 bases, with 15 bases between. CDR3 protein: CANPGGGAYEQYF. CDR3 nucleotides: TGTGCCAACCCTGGTGGAGGGGCCTACGAGCAGTACTTC.

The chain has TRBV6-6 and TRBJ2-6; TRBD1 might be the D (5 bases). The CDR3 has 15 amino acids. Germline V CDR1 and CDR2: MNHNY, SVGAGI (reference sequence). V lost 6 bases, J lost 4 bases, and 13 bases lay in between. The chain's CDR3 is CASSDRRRGANVLTF. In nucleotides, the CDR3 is TGTGCCAGCAGCGACAGACGGAGAGGGGCCAACGTCCTGACTTTC.

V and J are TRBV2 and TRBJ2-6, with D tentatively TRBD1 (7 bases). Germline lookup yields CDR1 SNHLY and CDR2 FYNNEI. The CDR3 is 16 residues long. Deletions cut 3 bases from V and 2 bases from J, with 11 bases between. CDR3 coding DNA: TGTGCCAGCAGTGAGGCAGGGGGGACTGGGGCCAACGTCCTGACTTTC. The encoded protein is CASSEAGGTGANVLTF. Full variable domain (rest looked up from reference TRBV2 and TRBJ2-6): EPEVTQTPSHQVTQMGQEVILRCVPISNHLYFYWYRQILGQKVEFLVSFYNNEISEKSEIFDDQFSVERPDGSNFTLKIRSTKLEDSAMYFCASSEAGGTGANVLTFGAGSRLTVL.

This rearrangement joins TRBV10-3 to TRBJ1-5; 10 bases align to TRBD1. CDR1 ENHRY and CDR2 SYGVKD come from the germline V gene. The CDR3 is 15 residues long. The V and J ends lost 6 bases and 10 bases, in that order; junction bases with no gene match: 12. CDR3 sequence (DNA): TGTGCCATCAGCGAGGACAGGGGGGGAATCACTCCCCAGCATTTT. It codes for CAISEDRGGITPQHF.

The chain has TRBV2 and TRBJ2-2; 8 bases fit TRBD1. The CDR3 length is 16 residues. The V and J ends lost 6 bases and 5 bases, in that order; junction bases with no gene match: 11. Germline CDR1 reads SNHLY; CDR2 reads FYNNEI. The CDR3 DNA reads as TGTGCCAGCAGCGACCTGGGGGGACAGGTGACCGGGGAGCTGTTTTTT. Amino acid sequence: CASSDLGGQVTGELFF.

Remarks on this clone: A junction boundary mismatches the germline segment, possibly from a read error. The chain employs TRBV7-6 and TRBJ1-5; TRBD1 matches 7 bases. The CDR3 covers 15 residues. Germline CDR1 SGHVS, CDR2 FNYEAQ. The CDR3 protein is CASSLTGQGNQPRHF. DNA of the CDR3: TGTGCCAGCAGCTTGACAGGGCAGGGCAATCAGCCCCGGCATTTT.

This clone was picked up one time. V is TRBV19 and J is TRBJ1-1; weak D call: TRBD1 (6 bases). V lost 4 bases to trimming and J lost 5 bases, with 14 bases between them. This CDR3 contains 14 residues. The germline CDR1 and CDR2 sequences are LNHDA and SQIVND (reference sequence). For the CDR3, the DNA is TGTGCCAGTAGTACGACAGGCGCTTGGACTGAAGCTTTCTTT. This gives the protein CASSTTGAWTEAFF.

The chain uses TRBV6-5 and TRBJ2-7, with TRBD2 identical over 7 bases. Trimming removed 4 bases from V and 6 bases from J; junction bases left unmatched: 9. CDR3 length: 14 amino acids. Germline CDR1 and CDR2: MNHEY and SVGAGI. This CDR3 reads CASSSPGEGTEQYF. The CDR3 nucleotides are TGTGCCAGCAGTTCTCCCGGGGAGGGGACCGAGCAGTACTTC.

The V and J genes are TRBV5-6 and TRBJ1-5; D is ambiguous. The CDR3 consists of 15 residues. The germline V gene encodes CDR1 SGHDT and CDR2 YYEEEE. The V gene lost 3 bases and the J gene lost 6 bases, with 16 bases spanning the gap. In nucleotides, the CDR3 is TGTGCCAGCAGCTCCCAGGAGGACGGACCTCAGCCCCAGCATTTT. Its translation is CASSSQEDGPQPQHF.

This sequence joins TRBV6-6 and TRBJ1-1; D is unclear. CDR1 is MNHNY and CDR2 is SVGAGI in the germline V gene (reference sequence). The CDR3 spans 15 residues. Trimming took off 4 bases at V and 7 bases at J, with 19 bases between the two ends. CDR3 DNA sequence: TGTGCCAGCAGTTGGGGAGGCTCCCATGGAGGTGAAGCTTTCTTT. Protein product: CASSWGGSHGGEAFF.

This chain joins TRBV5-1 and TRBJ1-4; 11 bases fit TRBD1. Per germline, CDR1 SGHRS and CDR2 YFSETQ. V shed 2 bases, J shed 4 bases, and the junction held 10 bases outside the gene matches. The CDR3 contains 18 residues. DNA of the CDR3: TGCGCCAGCAGCTTTACCGGGACAGGGGGGTCCTTTAATGAAAAACTGTTTTTT. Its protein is CASSFTGTGGSFNEKLFF. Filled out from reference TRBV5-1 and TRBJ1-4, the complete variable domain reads KAGVTQTPRYLIKTRGQQVTLSCSPISGHRSVSWYQQTPGQGLQFLFEYFSETQRNKGNFPGRFSGRQFSNSRSEMNVSTLELGDSALYLCASSFTGTGGSFNEKLFFGSGTQLSVL.

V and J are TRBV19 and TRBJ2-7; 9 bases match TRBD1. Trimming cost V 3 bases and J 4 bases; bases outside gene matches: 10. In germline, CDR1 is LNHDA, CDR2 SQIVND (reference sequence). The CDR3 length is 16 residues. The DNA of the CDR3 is TGTGCCAGTAGTATGGGGGACAGGGCATTTACTTACGAGCAGTACTTC. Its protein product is CASSMGDRAFTYEQYF.

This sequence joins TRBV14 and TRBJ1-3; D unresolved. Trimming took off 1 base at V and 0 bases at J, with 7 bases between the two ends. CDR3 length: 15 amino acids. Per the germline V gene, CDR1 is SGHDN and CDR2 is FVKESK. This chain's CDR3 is CASSQALSSGNTIYF. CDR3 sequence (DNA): TGTGCCAGCAGCCAAGCCCTGAGCTCTGGAAACACCATATATTTT.